These 26 T cell receptor beta chains were all obtained from the same sample, sequenced in a study of glioma-infiltrating T cells after dendritic cell vaccination (dated by TCRdb to the mid-2010s). Library creation used the immunoSEQ multiplex PCR assay. TCRdb obtained this table from immuneACCESS and retained in-frame rearrangements with V and J assigned. These tables miss some clones; where compared with another copy, unresolved V genes account for less than half of the shortfall, and the remainder is unexplained. The sample table holds fewer than 50,000 clones, of which roughly 87% were seen once. The biggest ten clones account for 10% to 12% of the sample. Sequenced material: blood, taken before dendritic cell vaccination. These receptors came from a human donor with glioblastoma.

The V gene is TRBV15, the J gene TRBJ1-1, with D possibly matching TRBD1 (5 bases). With 1 base removed from V and 5 bases from J, the gap between germline ends came to 8 bases. Germline CDR1 and CDR2: LNHNV and YYDKDF (reference sequence). The CDR3 loop spans 13 amino acids. The CDR3 region is CATSRAGGTEAFF. In nucleotides, the CDR3 is TGTGCCACCAGCAGAGCGGGGGGGACTGAAGCTTTCTTT.

The chain joins TRBV5-1 to TRBJ2-2; no reliable D call. Deletions cut 4 bases from V and 4 bases from J, with 8 bases between. Germline V gives CDR1 SGHRS, CDR2 YFSETQ. CDR3 size: 13 residues. The CDR3 bases are TGCGCCAGCAGCAAAGCGTTCACCGGGGAGCTGTTTTTT. Amino acid sequence: CASSKAFTGELFF.

The V call is TRBV7-2, the J call TRBJ1-4; tentative D call: TRBD1 (6 bases). V was trimmed by 6 bases and J by 3 bases, leaving 14 bases between them. Germline V gene sequence: CDR1 SGHTA, CDR2 FQGNSA. The CDR3 contains 15 residues. CDR3 sequence reads: CASSSGAGPNEKLFF. The CDR3 DNA sequence: TGTGCCAGCAGTTCAGGGGCTGGGCCTAATGAAAAACTGTTTTTT.

This chain connects TRBV6-5 to TRBJ1-3; TRBD1 might be the D (5 bases). CDR1 MNHEY and CDR2 SVGAGI come from the germline V gene. This CDR3 is 14 amino acids long. With 2 bases removed from V and 4 bases from J, the gap between germline ends came to 9 bases. The CDR3 DNA reads TGTGCCAGCAGTTACGGGCGGGGCGGAAACACCATATATTTT. It is translated as CASSYGRGGNTIYF.

The V and J genes are TRBV25-1 and TRBJ1-1, with 8 bases fitting TRBD1. With 8 bases clipped from V and 4 bases from J, the junction kept 6 bases outside the gene matches. The CDR3 spans 13 residues. The germline V gene has CDR1 MGHDK and CDR2 SYGVNS. The CDR3: CASGQGARTEAFF. The CDR3 bases are TGTGCCAGCGGGCAGGGGGCGCGCACTGAAGCTTTCTTT.

V usage is TRBV4-1 and J usage is TRBJ2-7; 9 bases map to TRBD1. Germline V gene data show CDR1 as MGHRA and CDR2 as YSYEKL. Germline trimming cut 5 bases from V and 6 bases from J; bases unmatched to any gene: 14. CDR3 length: 16 residues. CDR3 nucleotide sequence: TGCGCCAGCAGCGAGGTTCCGGGACAGGGAATATCCGAGCAGTACTTC. The encoded protein is CASSEVPGQGISEQYF.

The V gene is TRBV10-1, the J gene TRBJ1-1; 12 nucleotides align to TRBD1. The CDR3 loop spans 14 amino acids. Germline-derived CDR1 and CDR2 are WNHNN and SYGVQD (reference sequence). With V trimmed by 6 bases and J by 12 bases, 11 bases remained unmatched. CDR3 sequence reads: CASSSGQGADKTFF. The DNA of the CDR3 is TGCGCCAGCAGCTCGGGACAGGGGGCGGATAAGACTTTCTTT.

This clone was found once. The V and J genes are TRBV5-1 and TRBJ2-1; tentative D call: TRBD1 (6 bases). The CDR3 is 14 residues long. Germline CDR1 is SGHRS and CDR2 is YFSETQ. Trimming removed 3 bases at V and 1 base at J, with 8 bases between. CDR3 residues: CASSSQGSYNEQFF. CDR3 coding DNA: TGCGCCAGCAGCTCCCAGGGGTCCTACAATGAGCAGTTCTTC.

V and J are TRBV5-1 and TRBJ2-3, with 13 bases lining up with TRBD2. This CDR3 region has 16 residues. Germline trimming cut 4 bases from V and 3 bases from J; bases unmatched to any gene: 5. Germline values: CDR1 SGHRS, CDR2 YFSETQ. CDR3 region: CASSAGLAGETDTQYF. The CDR3 coding sequence is TGCGCCAGCAGCGCAGGACTAGCGGGAGAAACAGATACGCAGTATTTT.

V is TRBV19 and J is TRBJ2-2, with D possibly TRBD1 on 6 matching bases. The V gene's germline CDR1 is LNHDA and CDR2 SQIVND (reference sequence). This CDR3 contains 14 residues. V dropped 10 bases and J dropped 3 bases, with 15 bases sitting between them. The CDR3 reads CATEGQGYTGELFF. DNA for the CDR3: TGTGCCACCGAGGGGCAGGGGTACACCGGGGAGCTGTTTTTT. The entire variable domain, with the rest obtained from reference TRBV19 and TRBJ2-2, is as follows: DGGITQSPKYLFRKEGQNVTLSCEQNLNHDAMYWYRQDPGQGLRLIYYSQIVNDFQKGDIAEGYSVSREKKESFPLTVTSAQKNPTAFYLCATEGQGYTGELFFGEGSRLTVL.

CDR3: CASSPPPGGGEQFF. The CDR3 nucleotides read TGCGCCAGCAGCCCACCGCCGGGAGGGGGTGAGCAGTTCTTC. The chain joins TRBV4-3 to TRBJ2-1; TRBD2 matches 8 bases. Germline assignment: CDR1 LGHNA and CDR2 YSLEER. The CDR3 spans 14 residues. V lost 4 bases and J lost 9; bases outside the gene matches: 8.

The rearrangement links TRBV7-2 to TRBJ1-5; 7 nucleotides agree with TRBD1. The CDR3 runs 13 residues. Germline trimming cut 5 bases from V and 8 bases from J; bases unmatched to any gene: 6. CDR1 and CDR2 from the germline V gene are SGHTA and FQGNSA. CDR3 loop: CASSRDRGEPQHF. CDR3 coding DNA: TGTGCCAGCAGCCGGGACAGAGGGGAGCCCCAGCATTTT. Combining the CDR3 with reference TRBV7-2 and TRBJ1-5 gives the whole variable domain GAGVSQSPSNKVTEKGKDVELRCDPISGHTALYWYRQSLGQGLEFLIYFQGNSAPDKSGLPSDRFSAERTGGSVSTLTIQRTQQEDSAVYLCASSRDRGEPQHFGDGTRLSIL.

The rearrangement joins TRBV27 to TRBJ2-7; D might be TRBD2 (6 bases). Trimming stripped 5 bases from V and 0 bases from J, with 14 bases between. CDR1 MNHEY and CDR2 SMNVEV come from the germline V gene (reference sequence). The CDR3 is made up of 15 amino acids. Here the CDR3 DNA reads TGTGCCAGCAGTGTCACTAGCCCCAGCTCCTACGAGCAGTACTTC. Translation gives CASSVTSPSSYEQYF.

The genes are TRBV5-4 and TRBJ1-2; TRBD1 matches at 10 bases. Trimming removed 4 bases from V and 3 bases from J; junction bases left unmatched: 0. Germline CDR1 reads SGHNT; CDR2 reads YYREEE (reference sequence). This CDR3 spans 13 amino acids. CDR3 sequence: CASSGTGDYGYTF. In nucleotides, the CDR3 is TGTGCCAGCAGCGGGACAGGGGACTATGGCTACACCTTC.

The CDR3 loop reads CASSLRQAANYGYTF. DNA of the CDR3: TGTGCCAGCAGCTTACGCCAGGCAGCTAACTATGGCTACACCTTC. The chain joins TRBV7-2 to TRBJ1-2; no firm D call. The CDR3 contains 15 residues. Germline V gives CDR1 SGHTA, CDR2 FQGNSA. V was shortened by 2 bases and J by 0 bases, with 10 bases between the two germline ends.

The rearrangement uses TRBV14 and TRBJ1-2; D unresolved. Trimming took 5 bases from V and 0 from J, leaving 19 bases between them. The CDR3 loop spans 17 amino acids. CDR1 is SGHDN and CDR2 is FVKESK in the germline V gene. The CDR3 nucleotides are TGTGCCAGCAGCGCTCTTTTTAGCAGACGGACTAACTATGGCTACACCTTC. It is translated as CASSALFSRRTNYGYTF.

In this sample, this clone turned up a few times. This chain connects TRBV6-1 to TRBJ1-1, with D uncertain. The CDR3 has 14 residues. V lost 10 bases and J 1 base, leaving 16 bases between the germline ends. Germline V gene lookup returns CDR1 MNHNS and CDR2 SASEGT. The CDR3 region is CATATRRRNTEAFF. The DNA of the CDR3 is TGTGCCACTGCGACCAGACGGAGGAACACTGAAGCTTTCTTT.

This clone showed up just once. V and J are TRBV4-1 and TRBJ1-1; 8 bases are shared with TRBD1. V was pared by 3 bases and J by 4 bases, with 7 bases of the junction left unmatched. Germline V lookup: CDR1 MGHRA, CDR2 YSYEKL. The CDR3 contains 15 residues. The CDR3 coding sequence is TGCGCCAGCAGCCAGTTTACAGGGGGGGCCACTGAAGCTTTCTTT. This sequence encodes CASSQFTGGATEAFF.

The V call is TRBV12-5, the J call TRBJ2-1, with D perhaps matching TRBD2 (6 bases). The germline V gene encodes CDR1 LGHNT and CDR2 FRNRAP. Trimming shortened V by 0 bases and J by 5 bases, and 17 bases separated the two germline ends. This CDR3 has 17 amino acids. The CDR3 reads CASGLVRLARHDNEQFF. The CDR3 coding sequence is TGTGCTAGTGGTTTGGTAAGGCTAGCGCGCCACGACAATGAGCAGTTCTTC.

The chain joins TRBV7-8 to TRBJ1-6; D is possibly TRBD1 (6 bases). The CDR3 extends over 14 amino acids. Germline-derived CDR1 and CDR2 are SGHVS and FQNEAQ. Trimming cost V 9 bases and J 0 bases, with 9 bases left between them. The CDR3 loop is CASRQDSYNSPLHF. The DNA for the CDR3 is TGTGCCAGTCGACAGGACTCCTATAATTCACCCCTCCACTTT.

J is TRBJ1-4 and V is TRBV5-1; 8 bases are shared with TRBD1. CDR3 size: 15 residues. The germline V gene encodes CDR1 SGHRS and CDR2 YFSETQ. The ends lost 4 bases at V and 3 bases at J; junction bases unmatched: 5. The CDR3 DNA follows: TGCGCCAGCAGCGAGATGACAGGGGCTAATGAAAAACTGTTTTTT. Translating it yields CASSEMTGANEKLFF.

The gene calls are TRBV2 and TRBJ2-2, with no clear D. Trimming stripped 0 bases from V and 1 base from J, with 12 bases between. The CDR3 runs to 17 residues. Per germline, CDR1 SNHLY and CDR2 FYNNEI. The CDR3 sequence: CASSEALWAENTGELFF. In DNA form, the CDR3 reads TGTGCCAGCAGTGAAGCGCTTTGGGCAGAGAACACCGGGGAGCTGTTTTTT.

The chain uses TRBV29-1 and TRBJ1-1; D not certain. CDR1 SQVTM and CDR2 ANQGSEA come from the germline V gene. The CDR3 runs 10 residues. V lost 4 bases and J lost 11, with 11 bases in between. CDR3 DNA sequence: TGCAGCGTTGTCGAGGCGCGGGCTTTCTTT. It translates to CSVVEARAFF.

V and J are TRBV7-8 and TRBJ1-2, with TRBD1 matching 8 bases. Unmatched junction bases numbered 2, after V lost 2 bases and J lost 6 bases. The CDR3 loop spans 13 amino acids. The germline gives CDR1 SGHVS, CDR2 FQNEAQ. CDR3 sequence reads: CASSLQGANGYTF. CDR3 bases: TGTGCCAGCAGCTTACAGGGGGCTAATGGCTACACCTTC.

CDR3: CASSPLAGAPYEQYF. DNA of the CDR3: TGTGCCAGCAGTCCTCTAGCGGGAGCCCCCTACGAGCAGTACTTC. The J gene is TRBJ2-7, the V gene TRBV7-8; TRBD2 matches at 10 bases. The V gene's germline CDR1 is SGHVS and CDR2 FQNEAQ. J lost 2 bases, V lost 6 bases, and 7 bases had no gene match. CDR3 length: 15 amino acids.

The V and J genes are TRBV27 and TRBJ1-5, with TRBD1 identical over 7 bases. CDR1 is MNHEY and CDR2 is SMNVEV in the germline V gene (reference sequence). This CDR3 has 14 amino acids. Trimming at V came to 4 bases and at J to 1 base, leaving 1 base not matched to a gene. The CDR3 DNA follows: TGTGCCAGCAGTTCAGGGGGAAGCAATCAGCCCCAGCATTTT. Translation: CASSSGGSNQPQHF.